One and the same sample provided the 26 T cell receptor beta chains below, sequenced in a study of shared clonotypes between healthy human individuals. Assay used: immunoSEQ multiplex PCR; TCRdb lists only in-frame clones, some missing. The sample records 1.5 million to 1.9 million clones, 95% to 99% being singletons. The sequenced sample consisted of naive CD4+ T cells sorted from blood. Regarding subset: CD45RA+ positively selected. These receptors were collected from a young man in good health.

The V gene is TRBV7-6, the J gene TRBJ2-2; D unresolved. Between the trimmed V and J ends, which lost 0 bases and 3 bases, there was a span of 2 bases. The CDR3 is 13 residues long. Germline assignment: CDR1 SGHVS and CDR2 FNYEAQ. The CDR3 DNA sequence: TGTGCCAGCAGCTTAGCCCACACCGGGGAGCTGTTTTTT. Translated: CASSLAHTGELFF.

This clone was observed once. This chain joins TRBV5-6 and TRBJ1-5, with D unresolved. Trimming took off 0 bases at V and 5 bases at J, with 3 bases between the two ends. This CDR3 is built from 12 residues. Germline CDR1 is SGHDT and CDR2 is YYEEEE. CDR3 coding DNA: TGTGCCAGCAGCTTGGCCGATCAGCCCCAGCATTTT. It is translated as CASSLADQPQHF.

Of note for this clone: The same CDR3 is also encoded by other DNA sequences in this sample. The chain combines TRBV27 with TRBJ1-5, with 7 bases that match TRBD1. After removal of 6 bases from V and 2 bases from J, the junction contained 7 bases not matched to a gene. The germline V gene encodes CDR1 MNHEY and CDR2 SMNVEV (reference sequence). This CDR3 comprises 15 residues. The DNA for the CDR3 is TGTGCCAGCAGCCGACAGGGTCGGGGCAATCAGCCCCAGCATTTT. Translating gives CASSRQGRGNQPQHF.

The CDR3 region has the DNA TGTGCCTGGAGTGTAGTGACAGGATTAGTTAACTATGGCTACACCTTC. This sequence encodes CAWSVVTGLVNYGYTF. The chain links TRBV30 to TRBJ1-2; possibly TRBD1 for D (6 bases). The CDR3 has 16 amino acids. V lost 0 bases and J 1 base, leaving 15 bases between the germline ends. The germline CDR1 and CDR2 sequences are GTSNPN and SVGIG (reference sequence). Full variable domain (remainder filled in from reference TRBV30 and TRBJ1-2): SQTIHQWPATLVQPVGSPLSLECTVEGTSNPNLYWYRQAAGRGLQLLFYSVGIGQISSEVPQNLSASRPQDRQFILSSKKLLLSDSGFYLCAWSVVTGLVNYGYTFGSGTRLTVV.

The chain uses TRBV6-5 and TRBJ1-4; D is perhaps TRBD1 (6 bases). V was trimmed by 3 bases and J by 8 bases, leaving 16 bases between them. This CDR3 has 15 residues. Germline values: CDR1 MNHEY, CDR2 SVGAGI. CDR3 region: CASSYQGRIGEKLFF. As DNA, the CDR3 is TGTGCCAGCAGTTATCAGGGGCGAATAGGAGAAAAACTGTTTTTT.

This clone was seen a single time. The chain uses TRBV27 and TRBJ1-5; D is perhaps TRBD1 (6 bases). Per germline, CDR1 MNHEY and CDR2 SMNVEV (reference sequence). V was clipped by 3 bases and J by 6 bases, with 9 bases between them. CDR3 length: 13 residues. The DNA of the CDR3 is TGTGCCAGCAGTTTCTTGGGGGCTCAGCCCCAGCATTTT. This gives the protein CASSFLGAQPQHF.

The V call is TRBV10-1, the J call TRBJ2-3; D uncertain. The CDR3 extends over 13 amino acids. V lost 5 bases to trimming and J lost 1 base, with 7 bases between them. Germline CDR1 WNHNN, CDR2 SYGVQD (reference sequence). The CDR3 DNA sequence: TGCGCCAGCAGTCCTCCAGGCACAGATACGCAGTATTTT. Translation: CASSPPGTDTQYF.

In its sample, this clone was seen once. The rearrangement links TRBV9 to TRBJ2-1, with 10 bases that match TRBD2. J was trimmed by 4 bases and V by 2 bases; bases with no gene match: 6. Germline V gene sequence: CDR1 SGDLS, CDR2 YYNGEE. The CDR3 is made up of 16 amino acids. Here the CDR3 DNA reads TGTGCCAGCAGCGTGAGAGGACTAGCGGATTACAATGAGCAGTTCTTC. This codes for CASSVRGLADYNEQFF.

The chain is built from TRBV18 and TRBJ2-3; D is ambiguous. Germline CDR1 and CDR2: KGHSH and LQKENI. The CDR3 sequence is 17 residues long. V dropped 1 base and J dropped 5 bases, with 19 bases sitting between them. CDR3 coding DNA: TGTGCCAGCTCACCACGGAGACCCGACGGGTACGAAGATACGCAGTATTTT. The encoded protein is CASSPRRPDGYEDTQYF.

The V call is TRBV5-1, the J call TRBJ2-1, with 7 nucleotides matching TRBD2. V trimming: 3 bases; J trimming: 7 bases; junction bases outside the gene matches: 13. This CDR3 has 16 residues. Germline CDR1 reads SGHRS; CDR2 reads YFSETQ. DNA for the CDR3: TGCGCCAGCAGCTCCCTAGCGGAAGCCTCTTGGAATGAGCAGTTCTTC. Translated, it gives CASSSLAEASWNEQFF.

J is TRBJ1-4 and V is TRBV2; D is uncertain. This CDR3 has 13 residues. V was trimmed by 7 bases and J by 1 base, leaving 7 bases between them. CDR1 is SNHLY and CDR2 is FYNNEI in the germline V gene. This CDR3 is CASKGVTNEKLFF. CDR3 nucleotides: TGTGCCAGCAAGGGAGTAACTAATGAAAAACTGTTTTTT.

This rearrangement joins TRBV18 to TRBJ2-2; D unresolved. The CDR3 runs 12 residues. CDR1 is KGHSH, CDR2 LQKENI, per germline. The CDR3 region is CVSGRDTGELFF. The CDR3 DNA is TGTGTCTCCGGCCGAGACACCGGGGAGCTGTTTTTT.

This chain links TRBV18 with TRBJ1-2; a possible D gene is TRBD1 (5 bases). Trimming removed 5 bases from V and 0 bases from J, with 16 bases in between. Germline V CDR1 and CDR2: KGHSH, LQKENI. The CDR3 is 16 residues long. CDR3 DNA sequence: TGTGCCAGCTCATTGACGTGGGGGGAGACTAACTATGGCTACACCTTC. Its translation: CASSLTWGETNYGYTF.

The genes are TRBV5-4 and TRBJ2-1; TRBD2 matches 13 bases. J lost 7 bases, V lost 4 bases, and 8 bases had no gene match. Germline-derived CDR1 and CDR2 are SGHNT and YYREEE (reference sequence). The CDR3 extends over 16 amino acids. CDR3 sequence (DNA): TGTGCCAGCAGCAACGGACTAGCGGGAGCTGGGAATGAGCAGTTCTTC. This translates into CASSNGLAGAGNEQFF.

This CDR3 reads CASSRPGQVYNEQFF. The CDR3 DNA follows: TGTGCCAGCAGCCGACCGGGACAGGTCTACAATGAGCAGTTCTTC. The chain recombines TRBV5-4 with TRBJ2-1, with 8 positions matching TRBD1. V gave up 4 bases and J gave up 3 bases; unmatched junction bases: 6. This CDR3 is 15 amino acids long. Germline assignment: CDR1 SGHNT and CDR2 YYREEE (reference sequence).

This sequence joins TRBV27 and TRBJ1-1, with 8 bases that match TRBD1. V dropped 6 bases and J dropped 1; count of bases not matched to a gene: 4. Per germline, CDR1 MNHEY and CDR2 SMNVEV (reference sequence). The CDR3 covers 14 residues. The CDR3 sequence is CASRHRGGNTEAFF. DNA of the CDR3: TGTGCCAGCAGACACAGGGGGGGGAACACTGAAGCTTTCTTT.

J is TRBJ2-2 and V is TRBV27; the D gene is possibly TRBD2 (6 bases). CDR1 and CDR2 (germline): MNHEY, SMNVEV (reference sequence). V lost 6 bases and J 4 bases, leaving 18 bases between the germline ends. The CDR3 is 16 residues long. The CDR3 DNA reads TGTGCCAGCAGCCCAGTGGGGGGTATGATCACCGGGGAGCTGTTTTTT. Its protein product is CASSPVGGMITGELFF.

This chain connects TRBV6-6 to TRBJ2-7; a possible D gene is TRBD1 (6 bases). The CDR3 has 16 amino acids. The V end was cut by 0 bases, the J end by 2 bases, with 14 bases between. Germline lookup yields CDR1 MNHNY and CDR2 SVGAGI (reference sequence). CDR3 nucleotide sequence: TGTGCCAGCAGTTACTCAACCGCAGGGGTTACCTACGAGCAGTACTTC. The encoded protein is CASSYSTAGVTYEQYF.

The CDR3 coding sequence is TGTGCCAGCAGTGACTCGAGTAGGGGGAGGCTTAACAATGAGCAGTTCTTC. This sequence encodes CASSDSSRGRLNNEQFF. The J gene is TRBJ2-1, the V gene TRBV6-4; D tentatively fits TRBD1 or TRBD2 (6 bases each). Deletions cut 0 bases from V and 5 bases from J, with 17 bases between. There are 17 residues in the CDR3. The V gene's germline CDR1 is MRHNA and CDR2 SNTAGT.

The CDR3 spells CASSLLLQGMNTEAFF. In DNA, the CDR3 is TGTGCCAGCAGCTTACTCTTACAGGGTATGAACACTGAAGCTTTCTTT. V and J are TRBV13 and TRBJ1-1; TRBD1 might be the D (6 bases). Trimming stripped 2 bases from V and 0 bases from J, with 13 bases between. Per the germline V gene, CDR1 is PRHDT and CDR2 is FYEKMQ (reference sequence). This CDR3 spans 16 amino acids.

The V gene is TRBV15, the J gene TRBJ1-2; D is possibly TRBD1 (5 bases). The CDR3 length is 15 residues. Trimming removed 4 bases at V and 1 base at J, with 13 bases between. CDR1 and CDR2 from the germline V gene are LNHNV and YYDKDF (reference sequence). The CDR3 sequence: CATSTWDASNYGYTF. CDR3 nucleotide sequence: TGTGCCACCAGCACCTGGGACGCCAGTAACTATGGCTACACCTTC.

The V call is TRBV28, the J call TRBJ2-6; D possibly uses TRBD1 or TRBD2 (5 bases each). V lost 4 bases and J 4 bases, leaving 11 bases between the germline ends. The CDR3 loop spans 15 amino acids. Germline lookup yields CDR1 MDHEN and CDR2 SYDVKM. CDR3 sequence (DNA): TGTGCCAGCAGTTCCCTGGGGGTAGGGGCCAACGTCCTGACTTTC. Translation: CASSSLGVGANVLTF.

The rearrangement joins TRBV27 to TRBJ2-5; TRBD2 agrees at 11 bases. V lost 6 bases, J lost 5 bases, and 8 bases stayed unmatched. CDR1 is MNHEY and CDR2 is SMNVEV in the germline V gene (reference sequence). The CDR3 runs 15 residues. This chain's CDR3 is CASSKLAGDRETQYF. The CDR3 bases are TGTGCCAGCAGCAAACTAGCGGGAGATCGGGAGACCCAGTACTTC.

CDR3 DNA sequence: TGTGCCATCAGTTCGGGCAGGCATCTCTCTGGAAACACCATATATTTT. Protein sequence: CAISSGRHLSGNTIYF. The chain joins TRBV10-3 to TRBJ1-3; D unclear. Germline CDR1 ENHRY, CDR2 SYGVKD. The V gene lost 5 bases and the J gene lost 0 bases, with 14 bases spanning the gap. The length of the CDR3 is 16 residues.

The rearrangement links TRBV30 to TRBJ1-2; D perhaps matches TRBD1 (5 bases). Germline V gives CDR1 GTSNPN, CDR2 SVGIG (reference sequence). This CDR3 contains 16 residues. The germline V and J ends were trimmed by 2 bases and 2 bases, with 18 bases remaining between them. CDR3 nucleotide sequence: TGTGCCTGGAGTATTGGTACAGGCCTCAGGAACTATGGCTACACCTTC. It yields the protein CAWSIGTGLRNYGYTF.

This sequence joins TRBV10-2 and TRBJ2-5; no reliable D call. Germline V gene sequence: CDR1 WSHSY, CDR2 SAAADI. The CDR3 runs to 13 residues. V lost 7 bases to trimming and J lost 5 bases, with 14 bases between them. The CDR3 DNA follows: TGCGCCAGCACGCGATACCGGTGGGAGACCCAGTACTTC. This translates into CASTRYRWETQYF.